This TCR beta chain emerged from a study of blood T cell repertoires in COVID-19. Study overall: Samples representing acute and convalescent COVID-19 were sourced from the United States, Italy and Spain. PBMCs, B-cell-depleted T cells, or T cells were the source of the cDNA or gDNA that made up the material.

Per the original data handling: Reference gene primer amplification yielded estimated nucleated cell counts. Some clones are missing from TCRdb's copy, which holds only in-frame ones; the method was immunoSEQ multiplex PCR. That table is the source of V, J and clone size, and D and trimming were worked out from the DNA. Among a few hundred thousand clones listed, 80% to 90% were seen once. With V trimmed by 5 bases and J by 6 bases, 12 bases remained unmatched. The CDR3 runs 16 residues. The germline V gene has CDR1 MDHEN and CDR2 SYDVKM. The sequencing input was peripheral blood. This chain joins TRBV28 and TRBJ1-4, with 7 bases lining up with TRBD1. This sequence was found in a man aged 60 to 75 with acute or convalescent COVID-19. The CDR3 sequence is CASSPQGTGVDEKLFF. The CDR3 coding sequence is TGTGCCAGCAGTCCCCAAGGTACAGGGGTCGATGAAAAACTGTTTTTT.